The rows below give T cell receptor beta chains drawn from one sample of a study of T cells in Graves' hyperthyroidism and ophthalmopathy. TCRdb re-derived calls from the multiplex PCR reads in MiXCR, one entry per CDR3 protein. Here the sample spans 250,000 to 350,000 distinct CDR3 sequences, over 20% being singletons. The sample comprised blood. The receptors derive from a man aged 25 to 40 with Graves' ophthalmopathy. Each CDR3 is given with its conserved first and last residue. The order of the fields is clone size, D gene, V gene, J gene, CDR3 protein. D genes are given only for firm matches. Expanded clones are given a class, and other clones once, few, many or no size at all.

abundance: NA
d_gene: NA
v_gene: TRBV18
j_gene: TRBJ2-1
CDR3aa: CASSPSSGPSSYNEQFF

abundance: NA
d_gene: NA
v_gene: TRBV12-3/TRBV12-4
j_gene: TRBJ1-2
CDR3aa: CASSFHSQTGYTF

abundance: NA
d_gene: NA
v_gene: TRBV5-6
j_gene: TRBJ2-1
CDR3aa: CASSLGGQSNEQFF

abundance: few
d_gene: NA
v_gene: TRBV30
j_gene: TRBJ1-3
CDR3aa: CAWSYWRAATGNTIYF

abundance: once
d_gene: NA
v_gene: TRBV13
j_gene: TRBJ2-7
CDR3aa: CASSSNRVHEQYF

abundance: NA
d_gene: TRBD2
v_gene: TRBV5-1
j_gene: TRBJ2-3
CDR3aa: CASSLEAGVSTDTQYF

abundance: NA
d_gene: TRBD2
v_gene: TRBV7-2
j_gene: TRBJ2-3
CDR3aa: CASTSYAGGSTDTQYF

abundance: NA
d_gene: NA
v_gene: TRBV20-1
j_gene: TRBJ2-1
CDR3aa: CSARDRAPYNEQFF

abundance: many
d_gene: NA
v_gene: TRBV7-8
j_gene: TRBJ1-2
CDR3aa: CASSPPTGLYGYTF

abundance: many
d_gene: TRBD1
v_gene: TRBV20-1
j_gene: TRBJ1-2
CDR3aa: CSARDLGQEYGYTF

abundance: many
d_gene: TRBD1
v_gene: TRBV27
j_gene: TRBJ1-5
CDR3aa: CASSISGTGRQPQHF

abundance: many
d_gene: NA
v_gene: TRBV5-1
j_gene: TRBJ2-1
CDR3aa: CASSLAGRGLDNEQFF

abundance: few
d_gene: TRBD1
v_gene: TRBV28
j_gene: TRBJ1-2
CDR3aa: CASSPGEGANYGYTF

abundance: NA
d_gene: TRBD2
v_gene: TRBV3-1
j_gene: TRBJ2-2
CDR3aa: CASSQEIAGANTGELFF

abundance: NA
d_gene: NA
v_gene: TRBV19
j_gene: TRBJ2-7
CDR3aa: CASSSGTFSYEQYF

abundance: NA
d_gene: NA
v_gene: TRBV28
j_gene: TRBJ1-3
CDR3aa: CASSFLQGIITGNTIYF

abundance: few
d_gene: NA
v_gene: TRBV5-4
j_gene: TRBJ2-1
CDR3aa: CASSSPERNEQFF

abundance: many
d_gene: TRBD1
v_gene: TRBV12-3/TRBV12-4
j_gene: TRBJ2-7
CDR3aa: CASSLGGGAISEQYF

abundance: many
d_gene: NA
v_gene: TRBV20-1
j_gene: TRBJ2-7
CDR3aa: CSARVGGGRVSYEQYF

abundance: NA
d_gene: TRBD1
v_gene: TRBV10-2
j_gene: TRBJ2-5
CDR3aa: CASSLSGTGGRETQYF

abundance: many
d_gene: NA
v_gene: TRBV24-1
j_gene: TRBJ2-3
CDR3aa: CATSDPTGPSSADTQYF

abundance: many
d_gene: NA
v_gene: TRBV7-3
j_gene: TRBJ1-1
CDR3aa: CASSSGQTTEAFF

abundance: few
d_gene: NA
v_gene: TRBV5-8
j_gene: TRBJ2-7
CDR3aa: CASSPVIANTYEQYF

abundance: NA
d_gene: NA
v_gene: TRBV6-2/TRBV6-3
j_gene: TRBJ2-1
CDR3aa: CASSSLRHNEQFF

abundance: many
d_gene: NA
v_gene: TRBV7-9
j_gene: TRBJ2-3
CDR3aa: CASSPRLGPSTDTQYF

abundance: few
d_gene: NA
v_gene: TRBV6-1
j_gene: TRBJ2-1
CDR3aa: CASKGDGISYNEQFF

abundance: many
d_gene: NA
v_gene: TRBV30
j_gene: TRBJ2-3
CDR3aa: CAWSGGKSTDTQYF

abundance: many
d_gene: NA
v_gene: TRBV11-3
j_gene: TRBJ2-1
CDR3aa: CASSLGSQDEQFF

abundance: many
d_gene: NA
v_gene: TRBV28
j_gene: TRBJ1-5
CDR3aa: CASNLTPRKANSNQPQHF

abundance: many
d_gene: TRBD2
v_gene: TRBV20-1
j_gene: TRBJ2-1
CDR3aa: CSAKPGLAPKVQFF

abundance: NA
d_gene: NA
v_gene: TRBV30
j_gene: TRBJ1-5
CDR3aa: CAWSLSGGFGNQPQHF

abundance: many
d_gene: NA
v_gene: TRBV12-3/TRBV12-4
j_gene: TRBJ1-5
CDR3aa: CASSFSNQPQHF

abundance: few
d_gene: NA
v_gene: TRBV7-3
j_gene: TRBJ2-2
CDR3aa: CASSLSRDNSNTGELFF

abundance: many
d_gene: TRBD2
v_gene: TRBV7-6
j_gene: TRBJ2-3
CDR3aa: CASSLVSSGSTDTQYF

abundance: many
d_gene: NA
v_gene: TRBV28
j_gene: TRBJ1-1
CDR3aa: CASRLEYTEAFF

abundance: NA
d_gene: NA
v_gene: TRBV7-3
j_gene: TRBJ2-3
CDR3aa: CASGEGNTDTQYF

abundance: few
d_gene: NA
v_gene: TRBV2
j_gene: TRBJ1-6
CDR3aa: CASMGSRNSPLHF

abundance: few
d_gene: NA
v_gene: TRBV29-1
j_gene: TRBJ1-3
CDR3aa: CSVGGPGGNTIYF

abundance: many
d_gene: NA
v_gene: TRBV5-1
j_gene: TRBJ1-5
CDR3aa: CASSLGGYSNQPQHF

abundance: many
d_gene: NA
v_gene: TRBV5-1
j_gene: TRBJ2-7
CDR3aa: CASSLSGVTYEQYF

abundance: NA
d_gene: NA
v_gene: TRBV19
j_gene: TRBJ1-4
CDR3aa: CASHRGGRGEKLFF

abundance: few
d_gene: NA
v_gene: TRBV19
j_gene: TRBJ1-5
CDR3aa: CASSIGQSNQPQHF

abundance: few
d_gene: NA
v_gene: TRBV7-2
j_gene: TRBJ2-7
CDR3aa: CASSLAPPYEQYF

abundance: few
d_gene: TRBD1
v_gene: TRBV4-2
j_gene: TRBJ1-5
CDR3aa: CASSQGGDSPNQPQHF

abundance: many
d_gene: NA
v_gene: TRBV28
j_gene: TRBJ2-3
CDR3aa: CASSLPLRTTDTQYF

abundance: NA
d_gene: TRBD1
v_gene: TRBV20-1
j_gene: TRBJ2-2
CDR3aa: CSARLAPGQGASGELFF

abundance: NA
d_gene: TRBD1
v_gene: TRBV7-2
j_gene: TRBJ1-2
CDR3aa: CASSLIRGEGYTF

abundance: once
d_gene: TRBD2
v_gene: TRBV28
j_gene: TRBJ2-1
CDR3aa: CASTPGASGRHNEQFF

abundance: many
d_gene: NA
v_gene: TRBV7-9
j_gene: TRBJ1-2
CDR3aa: CASSSSLGQGHGYTF

abundance: many
d_gene: TRBD1
v_gene: TRBV3-1
j_gene: TRBJ1-2
CDR3aa: CASSQTGTGPGYTF

abundance: many
d_gene: NA
v_gene: TRBV20-1
j_gene: TRBJ2-5
CDR3aa: CSANRGLETQYF

abundance: few
d_gene: NA
v_gene: TRBV28
j_gene: TRBJ2-2
CDR3aa: CASERGGTGELFF

abundance: NA
d_gene: NA
v_gene: TRBV20-1
j_gene: TRBJ1-4
CDR3aa: CSASPNTATNEKLFF

abundance: NA
d_gene: NA
v_gene: TRBV2
j_gene: TRBJ2-7
CDR3aa: CASSQWDGPEEQYF

abundance: NA
d_gene: NA
v_gene: TRBV6-2/TRBV6-3
j_gene: TRBJ1-1
CDR3aa: CASRDGFLRNTEAFF